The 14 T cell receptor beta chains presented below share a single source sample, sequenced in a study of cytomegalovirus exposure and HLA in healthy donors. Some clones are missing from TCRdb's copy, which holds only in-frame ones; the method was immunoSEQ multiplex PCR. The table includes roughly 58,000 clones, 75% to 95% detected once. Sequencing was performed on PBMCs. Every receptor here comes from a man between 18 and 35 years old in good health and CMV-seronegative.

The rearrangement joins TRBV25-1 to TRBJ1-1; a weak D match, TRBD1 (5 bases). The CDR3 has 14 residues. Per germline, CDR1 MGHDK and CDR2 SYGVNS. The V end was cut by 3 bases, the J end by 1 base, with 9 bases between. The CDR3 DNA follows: TGTGCCAGCAGTGAGCGACAGAAGAACACTGAAGCTTTCTTT. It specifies CASSERQKNTEAFF.

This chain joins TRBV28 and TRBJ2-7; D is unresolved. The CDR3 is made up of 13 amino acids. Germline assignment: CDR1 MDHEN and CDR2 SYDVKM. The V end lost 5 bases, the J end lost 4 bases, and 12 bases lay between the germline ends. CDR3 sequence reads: CASSRRWAYEQYF. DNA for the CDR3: TGTGCCAGCAGTCGGCGATGGGCATACGAGCAGTACTTC. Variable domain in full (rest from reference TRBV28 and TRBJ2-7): DVKVTQSSRYLVKRTGEKVFLECVQDMDHENMFWYRQDPGLGLRLIYFSYDVKMKEKGDIPEGYSVSREKKERFSLILESASTNQTSMYLCASSRRWAYEQYFGPGTRLTVT.

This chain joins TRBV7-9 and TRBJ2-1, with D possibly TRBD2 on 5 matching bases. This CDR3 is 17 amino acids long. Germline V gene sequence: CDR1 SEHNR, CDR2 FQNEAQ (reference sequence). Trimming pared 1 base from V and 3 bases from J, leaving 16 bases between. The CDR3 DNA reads TGTGCCAGCAGCTTAGTTTCCGCGGGCAGGATCTACAATGAGCAGTTCTTC. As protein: CASSLVSAGRIYNEQFF.

DNA of the CDR3: TGCGCCAGCAGCTTGTTTTCTCTAGATACGCAGTATTTT. This translates into CASSLFSLDTQYF. The chain is built from TRBV5-1 and TRBJ2-3; D is uncertain. Trimming removed 1 base from V and 5 bases from J, with 8 bases in between. In germline, CDR1 is SGHRS, CDR2 YFSETQ. CDR3 length: 13 residues.

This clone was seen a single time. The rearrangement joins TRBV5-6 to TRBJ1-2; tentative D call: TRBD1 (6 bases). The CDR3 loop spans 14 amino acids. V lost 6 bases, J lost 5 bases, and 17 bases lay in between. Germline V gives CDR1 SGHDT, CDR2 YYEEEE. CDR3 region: CASNGETGVYGYTF. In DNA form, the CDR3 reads TGTGCCAGCAACGGGGAGACAGGCGTTTATGGCTACACCTTC.

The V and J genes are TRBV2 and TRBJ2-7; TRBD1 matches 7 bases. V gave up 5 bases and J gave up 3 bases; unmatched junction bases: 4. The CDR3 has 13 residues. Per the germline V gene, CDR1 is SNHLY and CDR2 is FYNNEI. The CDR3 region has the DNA TGTGCCAGCAGTCCGGGACAGATCTACGAGCAGTACTTC. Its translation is CASSPGQIYEQYF.

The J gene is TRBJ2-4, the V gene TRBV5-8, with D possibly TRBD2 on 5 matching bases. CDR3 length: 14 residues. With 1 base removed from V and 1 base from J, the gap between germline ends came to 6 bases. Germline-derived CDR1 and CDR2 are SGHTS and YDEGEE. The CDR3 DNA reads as TGTGCCAGCAGCTTGCGGGGTGCCAAAAACATTCAGTACTTC. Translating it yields CASSLRGAKNIQYF.

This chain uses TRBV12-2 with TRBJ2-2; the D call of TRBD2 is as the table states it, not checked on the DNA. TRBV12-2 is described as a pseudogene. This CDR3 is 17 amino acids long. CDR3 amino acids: CASRSIRTSGYTGELFF. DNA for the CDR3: TGTGCAAGTCGCTCGATACGGACTAGCGGTTACACCGGGGAGCTGTTTTTT.

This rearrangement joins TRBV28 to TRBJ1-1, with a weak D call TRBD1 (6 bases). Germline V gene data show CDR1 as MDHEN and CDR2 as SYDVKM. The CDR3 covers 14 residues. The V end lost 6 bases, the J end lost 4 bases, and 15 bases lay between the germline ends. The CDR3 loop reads CASRPRTAGTEAFF. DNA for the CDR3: TGTGCCAGCAGGCCCCGGACAGCCGGCACTGAAGCTTTCTTT.

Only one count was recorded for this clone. For the CDR3, the DNA is TGTGCCAGCAGTTACTCCGTGGGGGCTGGCTACACCTTC. It codes for CASSYSVGAGYTF. The chain recombines TRBV6-5 with TRBJ1-2; a possible D gene is TRBD1 (6 bases). Germline V gives CDR1 MNHEY, CDR2 SVGAGI. The CDR3 loop spans 13 amino acids. V lost 0 bases and J lost 7, with 9 bases in between.

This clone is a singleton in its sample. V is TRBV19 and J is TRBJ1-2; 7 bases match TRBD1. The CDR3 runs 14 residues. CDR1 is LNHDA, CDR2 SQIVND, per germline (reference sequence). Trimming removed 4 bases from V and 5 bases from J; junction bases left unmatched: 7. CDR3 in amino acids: CASSTPGTDYGYTF. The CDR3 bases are TGTGCCAGTAGTACCCCCGGGACAGATTATGGCTACACCTTC.

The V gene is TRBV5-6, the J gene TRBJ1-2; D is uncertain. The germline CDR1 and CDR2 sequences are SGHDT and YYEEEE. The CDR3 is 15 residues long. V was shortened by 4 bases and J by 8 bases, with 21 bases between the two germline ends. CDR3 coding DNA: TGTGCCAGCAGCCTGTGGGAGACGGTGGCCTCCGGCTACACCTTC. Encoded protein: CASSLWETVASGYTF.

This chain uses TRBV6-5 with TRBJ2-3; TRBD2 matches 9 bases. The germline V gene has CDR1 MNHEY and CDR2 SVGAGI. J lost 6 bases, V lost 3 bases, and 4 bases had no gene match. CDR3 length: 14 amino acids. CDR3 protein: CASSYIAGGDTQYF. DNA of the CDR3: TGTGCCAGCAGTTATATTGCGGGGGGGGATACGCAGTATTTT.

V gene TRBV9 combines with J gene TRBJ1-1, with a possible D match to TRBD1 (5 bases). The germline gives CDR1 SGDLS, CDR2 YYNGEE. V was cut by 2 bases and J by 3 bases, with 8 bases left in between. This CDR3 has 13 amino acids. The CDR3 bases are TGTGCCAGCAGCGTCGGAGGGGACACTGAAGCTTTCTTT. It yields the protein CASSVGGDTEAFF.